The following is a TCR beta chain sequence with its context. This specimen belongs to a study of T-cell reconstitution after alpha-beta-depleted transplantation in children. Preparation of the TCRbeta library involved a method that used unique molecular identifiers. TCRdb used MiXCR to reprocess the PCR reads, holding one entry per CDR3 protein. The repertoire includes almost 600,000 distinct CDR3 sequences, over 20% of them detected once, and 35% to 40% sits in the top ten. The specimen comprised PBMCs, sampled before TCRalphabeta/CD19-depleted stem cell transplant. The clonotype comes from a boy in the first two years of life with Wiskott-Aldrich syndrome, due to receive a stem cell transplant.

CDR3 nucleotide sequence: TGCGCCAGCAGTCGCACAGAGGGCACAGATACGCAGTATTTT. It is translated as CASSRTEGTDTQYF. The V and J genes are TRBV10-1 and TRBJ2-3; no definite D call. The CDR3 has 14 amino acids. Trimming stripped 5 bases from V and 1 base from J, with 10 bases between. Germline CDR1 reads WNHNN; CDR2 reads SYGVQD (reference sequence).